The clone carrying this TCR beta chain was found a few times. Its antigen is currently unknown. CDR3 length: 15 residues. CDR1 and CDR2 (germline): SGHNT, YENEEA. The V and J ends lost 5 bases and 4 bases respectively, with 16 bases between them. As the method for making TCR beta libraries, quantitative 5'-RACE with molecular barcodes was used. One entry per CDR3 protein results from TCRdb running MiXCR on the 5' RACE reads. The sample lists about 360,000 distinct CDR3 sequences, approximately 14% occurring once. This sample was included in a study of CD8 T cells in ankylosing spondylitis. Study results and limitations: Matched synovial fluid from ankylosing spondylitis patients was reported to be enriched for disease-linked clones. Several highly homologous variants made up a TCR beta motif, and this motif appeared characteristic of ankylosing spondylitis blood.

Sequencing was carried out using blood, either unsorted or a sorted T cell fraction (not recorded which). The V call is TRBV11-3, the J call TRBJ2-3; possibly TRBD1 for D (6 bases). This TCR was recovered from a male donor with ankylosing spondylitis or in good health (not recorded which). The DNA of the CDR3 is TGTGCCAGCAGCCACACTAAAGGGGGAGCAGATACGCAGTATTTT. The encoded protein is CASSHTKGGADTQYF.